This TCR beta chain was profiled in a study of cytomegalovirus exposure and HLA in healthy donors. To note about this clone: Its antigen is unknown.

The ends lost 6 bases at V and 4 bases at J; junction bases unmatched: 9. Germline V gene data show CDR1 as SNHLY and CDR2 as FYNNEI. The CDR3 covers 15 residues. Amplification used 60 Vbeta primers and 13 Jbeta primers. Produced via immunoSEQ multiplex PCR; TCRdb's table is partial and in-frame only. This table has fewer than 200,000 clones, about 63% appearing once. Study findings and constraints: One variant, a missense change in DCLRE1C, was linked in a later analysis to TCR beta V- and J-gene trimming.

This TCR was sampled from a woman aged 40 to 50 in good health and CMV-seropositive. Sequences were obtained from PBMCs. V and J are TRBV2 and TRBJ1-5; TRBD1 matches at 7 bases. The CDR3 DNA follows: TGTGCCAGCAGGGGGACGACAGGGTTTAATCAGCCCCAGCATTTT. It specifies CASRGTTGFNQPQHF.